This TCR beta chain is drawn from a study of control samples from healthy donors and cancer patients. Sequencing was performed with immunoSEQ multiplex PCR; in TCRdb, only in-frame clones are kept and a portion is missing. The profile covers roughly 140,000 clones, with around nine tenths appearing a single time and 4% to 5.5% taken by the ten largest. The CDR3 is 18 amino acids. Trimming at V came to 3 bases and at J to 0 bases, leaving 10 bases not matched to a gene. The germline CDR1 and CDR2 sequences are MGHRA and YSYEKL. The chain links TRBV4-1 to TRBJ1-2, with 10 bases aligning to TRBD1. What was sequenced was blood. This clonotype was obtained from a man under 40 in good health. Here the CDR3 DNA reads TGCGCCAGCAGCCATACTCCGGGACAGGGGACAGCTAACTATGGCTACACCTTC. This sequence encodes CASSHTPGQGTANYGYTF.